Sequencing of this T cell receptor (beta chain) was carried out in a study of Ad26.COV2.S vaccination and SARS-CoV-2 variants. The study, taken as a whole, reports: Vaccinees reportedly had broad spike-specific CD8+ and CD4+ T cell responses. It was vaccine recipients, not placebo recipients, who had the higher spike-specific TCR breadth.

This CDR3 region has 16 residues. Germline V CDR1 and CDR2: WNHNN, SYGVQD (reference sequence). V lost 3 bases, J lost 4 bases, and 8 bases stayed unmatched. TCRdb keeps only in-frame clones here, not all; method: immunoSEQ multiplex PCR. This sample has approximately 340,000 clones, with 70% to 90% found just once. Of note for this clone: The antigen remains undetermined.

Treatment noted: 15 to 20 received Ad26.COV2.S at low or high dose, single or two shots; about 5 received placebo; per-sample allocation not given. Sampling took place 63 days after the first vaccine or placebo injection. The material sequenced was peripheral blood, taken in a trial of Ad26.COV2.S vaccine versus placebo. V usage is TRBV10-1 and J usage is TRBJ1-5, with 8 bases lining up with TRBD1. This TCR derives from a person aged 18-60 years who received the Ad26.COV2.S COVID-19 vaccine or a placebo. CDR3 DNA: TGCGCCAGCAGTGAACAGGGGGGAATGCGGAATCAGCCCCAGCATTTT. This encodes CASSEQGGMRNQPQHF.